Each of the 23 T cell receptor beta chains below was sequenced from the same sample in a study of blood T cell repertoires in COVID-19. Method: immunoSEQ multiplex PCR; TCRdb's copy keeps in-frame clones and lacks some. The profile shows roughly 200,000 clones, approximately 85% of them singletons. The sample consisted of peripheral blood. The receptor set was obtained from a woman between 55 and 75 years old with acute or convalescent COVID-19.

The chain combines TRBV6-8 with TRBJ2-2; 7 bases agree with TRBD2. V trimming: 5 bases; J trimming: 8 bases; junction bases outside the gene matches: 8. The CDR3 has 14 residues. Germline values: CDR1 MNHGY, CDR2 SAAAGT. This chain's CDR3 is CASSRGLVLGELFF. CDR3 nucleotide sequence: TGTGCCAGCAGTCGCGGACTAGTTCTAGGGGAGCTGTTTTTT.

This chain joins TRBV11-3 and TRBJ1-4; 7 bases match TRBD1. V lost 4 bases to trimming and J lost 4 bases; unmatched junction nucleotides: 9. The CDR3 loop spans 16 amino acids. Germline CDR1 is SGHNT and CDR2 is YENEEA. CDR3 sequence (DNA): TGTGCCAGCAGCTCTCCAACAGGGGTCAATAATGAAAAACTGTTTTTT. This gives the protein CASSSPTGVNNEKLFF.

V usage is TRBV6-5 and J usage is TRBJ2-2, with D maybe TRBD2 (6 bases). In germline, CDR1 is MNHEY, CDR2 SVGAGI. V was shortened by 10 bases and J by 5 bases, with 8 bases between the two germline ends. The CDR3 contains 11 residues. This chain's CDR3 is CATRGTGELFF. CDR3 DNA sequence: TGTGCCACCCGGGGGACCGGGGAGCTGTTTTTT.

The rearrangement uses TRBV5-1 and TRBJ2-2; D gene uncertain. From germline, CDR1 is SGHRS and CDR2 YFSETQ. Trimming removed 2 bases at V and 6 bases at J, with 11 bases between. The CDR3 runs 14 residues. CDR3 in amino acids: CASSFQRPSGELFF. The CDR3 DNA reads as TGCGCCAGCAGCTTTCAGCGCCCATCCGGGGAGCTGTTTTTT.

V usage is TRBV29-1 and J usage is TRBJ1-1, with a weak D call TRBD1 (6 bases). The CDR3 has 15 residues. Germline V gene lookup returns CDR1 SQVTM and CDR2 ANQGSEA. V gave up 4 bases and J gave up 1 base, with 16 bases separating them. CDR3 region: CSVASSGQTNTEAFF. As DNA, the CDR3 is TGCAGCGTTGCCTCCTCCGGACAGACGAACACTGAAGCTTTCTTT.

The chain links TRBV27 to TRBJ1-2, with 8 nucleotides matching TRBD1. This CDR3 comprises 13 residues. The germline CDR1 and CDR2 sequences are MNHEY and SMNVEV (reference sequence). J gave up 4 bases and V 4 bases, and 2 bases lay outside the gene matches. CDR3 region: CASSSDRVYGYTF. CDR3 DNA sequence: TGTGCCAGCAGTTCGGACAGGGTCTATGGCTACACCTTC.

The V and J genes are TRBV18 and TRBJ2-1, with 8 bases matching TRBD2. V trimming: 5 bases; J trimming: 4 bases; junction bases outside the gene matches: 7. Germline CDR1 KGHSH, CDR2 LQKENI. The CDR3 spans 15 residues. CDR3 protein: CASSATSGIYNEQFF. CDR3 sequence (DNA): TGTGCCAGCTCAGCCACTAGCGGTATTTACAATGAGCAGTTCTTC.

This clone is a singleton in its sample. The rearrangement joins TRBV30 to TRBJ1-1, with D possibly matching TRBD1 (5 bases). CDR3 length: 15 amino acids. CDR1 is GTSNPN, CDR2 SVGIG, per germline (reference sequence). Trimming took 2 bases from V and 0 from J, leaving 13 bases between them. The CDR3 is CAWSSGFGMNTEAFF. The CDR3 region has the DNA TGTGCCTGGAGTTCAGGGTTTGGGATGAACACTGAAGCTTTCTTT.

This clone was observed a handful of times. V gene TRBV24-1 combines with J gene TRBJ2-3, with 9 bases matching TRBD2. The V segment lost 6 bases and the J segment 3 bases; nucleotides outside the gene matches: 3. The CDR3 consists of 14 residues. Germline CDR1 reads KGHDR; CDR2 reads SFDVKD. CDR3 nucleotides: TGTGCCACCAGTTATGCGGGGGGGACAGATACGCAGTATTTT. Its translation: CATSYAGGTDTQYF.

The chain couples TRBV19 to TRBJ1-1; perhaps TRBD1 as D (5 bases). The germline CDR1 and CDR2 sequences are LNHDA and SQIVND (reference sequence). Trimming removed 6 bases from V and 0 bases from J, with 14 bases in between. This CDR3 has 15 residues. This CDR3 reads CASRAGRYMNTEAFF. The CDR3 nucleotides are TGTGCCAGTAGGGCAGGGAGGTACATGAACACTGAAGCTTTCTTT.

The rearrangement joins TRBV5-8 to TRBJ2-2, with 10 positions matching TRBD2. After removal of 6 bases from V and 0 bases from J, the junction contained 8 bases not matched to a gene. The germline gives CDR1 SGHTS, CDR2 YDEGEE. This CDR3 is 17 amino acids long. Here the CDR3 DNA reads TGTGCCAGCATCACCGGGACTAGCGTCGCGAACACCGGGGAGCTGTTTTTT. This gives the protein CASITGTSVANTGELFF.

This chain uses TRBV11-2 with TRBJ1-1; no firm D call. There are 13 residues in the CDR3. V was cut by 5 bases and J by 0 bases, with 7 bases left in between. In germline, CDR1 is SGHAT, CDR2 FQNNGV. The CDR3 bases are TGTGCCAGCAGCCCGCACATGAACACTGAAGCTTTCTTT. Translated: CASSPHMNTEAFF.

The CDR3 region is CASSSGTAYTEAFF. CDR3 in DNA: TGCGCCAGCAGCTCCGGGACAGCATACACTGAAGCTTTCTTT. The chain is built from TRBV5-1 and TRBJ1-1; 7 bases agree with TRBD1. From germline, CDR1 is SGHRS and CDR2 YFSETQ. The CDR3 is 14 residues long. The V segment lost 3 bases and the J segment 3 bases; nucleotides outside the gene matches: 5.

The chain carries TRBV19 and TRBJ2-5, with 10 bases fitting TRBD1. Germline CDR1 LNHDA, CDR2 SQIVND (reference sequence). The CDR3 is 15 residues long. The ends lost 5 bases at V and 5 bases at J; junction bases unmatched: 8. CDR3 in DNA: TGTGCCAGTAGTCTTGGGACAGGGGATTTGGAGACCCAGTACTTC. This encodes CASSLGTGDLETQYF.

This clone has only a few counts. This chain links TRBV10-1 with TRBJ1-2; D remains ambiguous. V was clipped by 3 bases and J by 4 bases, with 6 bases between them. CDR3 length: 12 amino acids. Per the germline V gene, CDR1 is WNHNN and CDR2 is SYGVQD (reference sequence). The DNA of the CDR3 is TGCGCCAGCAGTGACAGGTCCTATGGCTACACCTTC. It encodes CASSDRSYGYTF.

The chain combines TRBV25-1 with TRBJ1-1; a possible D gene is TRBD1 (5 bases). The CDR3 contains 13 residues. Germline V CDR1 and CDR2: MGHDK, SYGVNS. V was cut by 8 bases and J by 4 bases, with 14 bases left in between. CDR3 in DNA: TGTGCCAGCGGTCCAGGGTACTCCACTGAAGCTTTCTTT. This translates into CASGPGYSTEAFF. Full variable domain (outside the CDR3, taken from reference TRBV25-1 and TRBJ1-1): EADIYQTPRYLVIGTGKKITLECSQTMGHDKMYWYQQDPGMELHLIHYSYGVNSTEKGDLSSESTVSRIRTEHFPLTLESARPSHTSQYLCASGPGYSTEAFFGQGTRLTVV.

The J gene is TRBJ2-3, the V gene TRBV24-1; D is unresolved. Trimming took 3 bases from V and 4 from J, leaving 10 bases between them. Germline V gene sequence: CDR1 KGHDR, CDR2 SFDVKD. The CDR3 is 14 amino acids. The CDR3 DNA is TGTGCCACCAGTGATAATTTGGGCCCAGATACGCAGTATTTT. This translates into CATSDNLGPDTQYF.

The DNA for the CDR3 is TGCGCCAGCAGCCAAGAGCTAGCGGGGCGGGGTGAGCAGTTCTTC. Amino acids: CASSQELAGRGEQFF. The J gene is TRBJ2-1, the V gene TRBV4-1; TRBD2 matches 9 bases. Per the germline V gene, CDR1 is MGHRA and CDR2 is YSYEKL. V gave up 0 bases and J gave up 9 bases; unmatched junction bases: 6. The CDR3 is 15 amino acids.

This chain links TRBV3-1 (or the pseudogene TRBV3-2) with TRBJ1-1; D uncertain. The CDR3 consists of 12 residues. V lost 1 base, J lost 6 bases, and 6 bases lay in between. Germline loops: CDR1 LGHDT, CDR2 YNNKEL (reference sequence). The CDR3 region has the DNA TGTGCCAGCAGCCAAGGTGGCTCTGAAGCTTTCTTT. Translation: CASSQGGSEAFF.

The chain recombines TRBV24-1 with TRBJ1-2; 7 positions match TRBD1. Germline V gene sequence: CDR1 KGHDR, CDR2 SFDVKD. The CDR3 is made up of 14 amino acids. Losses at the gene ends were 1 base for V and 4 bases for J; bases not matched to a gene: 2. The DNA for the CDR3 is TGTGCCACCAGTGATTTCCGGGACAGCTATGGCTACACCTTC. Translating it yields CATSDFRDSYGYTF.

V usage is TRBV18 and J usage is TRBJ1-5; 9 bases are shared with TRBD1. From germline, CDR1 is KGHSH and CDR2 LQKENI. V lost 6 bases, J lost 6 bases, and 9 bases stayed unmatched. The CDR3 contains 15 residues. CDR3 in DNA: TGTGCCAGCTCCGGACAGGGGACGGGAAGTCAGCCCCAGCATTTT. Its translation: CASSGQGTGSQPQHF.

The CDR3 DNA follows: TGTGCCAGCAGTTTTTTTGACGGGGATAATTCACCCCTCCACTTT. Translating it yields CASSFFDGDNSPLHF. V usage is TRBV5-5 and J usage is TRBJ1-6; unclear D gene. V lost 5 bases to trimming and J lost 5 bases, with 14 bases between them. The germline CDR1 and CDR2 sequences are SGHKS and YYEKEE (reference sequence). There are 15 residues in the CDR3.

V usage is TRBV4-1 and J usage is TRBJ1-1, with D maybe TRBD1 (6 bases). The CDR3 contains 18 residues. Trimming pared 0 bases from V and 1 base from J, leaving 18 bases between. Germline loops: CDR1 MGHRA, CDR2 YSYEKL. CDR3 amino acids: CASSQDYREVSRNTEAFF. CDR3 sequence (DNA): TGCGCCAGCAGCCAAGATTACAGGGAAGTTAGTAGGAACACTGAAGCTTTCTTT.